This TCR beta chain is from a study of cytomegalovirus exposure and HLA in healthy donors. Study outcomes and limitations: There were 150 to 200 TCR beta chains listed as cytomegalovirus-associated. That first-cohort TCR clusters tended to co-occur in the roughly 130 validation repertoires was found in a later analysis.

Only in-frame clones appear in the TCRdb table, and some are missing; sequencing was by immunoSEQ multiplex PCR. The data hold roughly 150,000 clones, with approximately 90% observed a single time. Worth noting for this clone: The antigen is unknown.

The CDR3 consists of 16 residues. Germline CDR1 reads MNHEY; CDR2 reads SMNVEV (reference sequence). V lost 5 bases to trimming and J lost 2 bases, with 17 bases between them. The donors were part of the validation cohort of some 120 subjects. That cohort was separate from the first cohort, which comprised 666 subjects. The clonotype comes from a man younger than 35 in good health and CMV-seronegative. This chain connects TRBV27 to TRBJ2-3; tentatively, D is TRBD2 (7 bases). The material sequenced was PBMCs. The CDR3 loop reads CASSRGRGRDTDTQYF. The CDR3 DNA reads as TGTGCCAGCAGTCGGGGGCGGGGGCGCGACACAGATACGCAGTATTTT.